This TCR beta chain was captured by sequencing in a study of T cell changes during pregnancy in multiple sclerosis (dated by TCRdb to between 2018 and 2020). About the full investigation: Changes in the T cell repertoire over the course of pregnancy were examined in this study in women with multiple sclerosis.

CDR1 and CDR2 (SGHNT, YENEEA) derive from the germline V gene. Germline trimming: 1 base from V, 1 base from J; junction bases outside gene matches: 9. From its cysteine to its phenylalanine, the CDR3 spans 18 amino acids. Of all the DNA, just the CDR3 is kept, 54 bases in frame from base 1. The method behind the library was the immunoSEQ multiplex PCR assay. Entries here come from immuneACCESS through TCRdb and include only in-frame sequences with V and J called. Some clones fail to appear in such tables; in the studies checked, an unresolved V gene covers under half of the shortfall, and the cause of the remainder is unknown. The sample records approximately 33,000 clones, around 92% of which are singletons. The ten largest clones represent around 0.48% of the sample. A remark on this clone: Its cognate antigen has yet to be identified. No base-level quality is on record; no much larger clone is a single base apart.

This chain joins TRBV11-3 to TRBJ2-5; 10 of the junction bases match TRBD2. Sequenced material: CD4+ T cells from peripheral blood mononuclear cells, taken after pregnancy. This receptor was identified in a female donor with multiple sclerosis, enrolled in a pregnancy study. The CDR3 region reads CASSLGSGRGESQETQYF. The DNA reads TGTGCCAGCAGCTTAGGGAGCGGGAGGGGGGAATCCCAAGAGACCCAGTACTTC.